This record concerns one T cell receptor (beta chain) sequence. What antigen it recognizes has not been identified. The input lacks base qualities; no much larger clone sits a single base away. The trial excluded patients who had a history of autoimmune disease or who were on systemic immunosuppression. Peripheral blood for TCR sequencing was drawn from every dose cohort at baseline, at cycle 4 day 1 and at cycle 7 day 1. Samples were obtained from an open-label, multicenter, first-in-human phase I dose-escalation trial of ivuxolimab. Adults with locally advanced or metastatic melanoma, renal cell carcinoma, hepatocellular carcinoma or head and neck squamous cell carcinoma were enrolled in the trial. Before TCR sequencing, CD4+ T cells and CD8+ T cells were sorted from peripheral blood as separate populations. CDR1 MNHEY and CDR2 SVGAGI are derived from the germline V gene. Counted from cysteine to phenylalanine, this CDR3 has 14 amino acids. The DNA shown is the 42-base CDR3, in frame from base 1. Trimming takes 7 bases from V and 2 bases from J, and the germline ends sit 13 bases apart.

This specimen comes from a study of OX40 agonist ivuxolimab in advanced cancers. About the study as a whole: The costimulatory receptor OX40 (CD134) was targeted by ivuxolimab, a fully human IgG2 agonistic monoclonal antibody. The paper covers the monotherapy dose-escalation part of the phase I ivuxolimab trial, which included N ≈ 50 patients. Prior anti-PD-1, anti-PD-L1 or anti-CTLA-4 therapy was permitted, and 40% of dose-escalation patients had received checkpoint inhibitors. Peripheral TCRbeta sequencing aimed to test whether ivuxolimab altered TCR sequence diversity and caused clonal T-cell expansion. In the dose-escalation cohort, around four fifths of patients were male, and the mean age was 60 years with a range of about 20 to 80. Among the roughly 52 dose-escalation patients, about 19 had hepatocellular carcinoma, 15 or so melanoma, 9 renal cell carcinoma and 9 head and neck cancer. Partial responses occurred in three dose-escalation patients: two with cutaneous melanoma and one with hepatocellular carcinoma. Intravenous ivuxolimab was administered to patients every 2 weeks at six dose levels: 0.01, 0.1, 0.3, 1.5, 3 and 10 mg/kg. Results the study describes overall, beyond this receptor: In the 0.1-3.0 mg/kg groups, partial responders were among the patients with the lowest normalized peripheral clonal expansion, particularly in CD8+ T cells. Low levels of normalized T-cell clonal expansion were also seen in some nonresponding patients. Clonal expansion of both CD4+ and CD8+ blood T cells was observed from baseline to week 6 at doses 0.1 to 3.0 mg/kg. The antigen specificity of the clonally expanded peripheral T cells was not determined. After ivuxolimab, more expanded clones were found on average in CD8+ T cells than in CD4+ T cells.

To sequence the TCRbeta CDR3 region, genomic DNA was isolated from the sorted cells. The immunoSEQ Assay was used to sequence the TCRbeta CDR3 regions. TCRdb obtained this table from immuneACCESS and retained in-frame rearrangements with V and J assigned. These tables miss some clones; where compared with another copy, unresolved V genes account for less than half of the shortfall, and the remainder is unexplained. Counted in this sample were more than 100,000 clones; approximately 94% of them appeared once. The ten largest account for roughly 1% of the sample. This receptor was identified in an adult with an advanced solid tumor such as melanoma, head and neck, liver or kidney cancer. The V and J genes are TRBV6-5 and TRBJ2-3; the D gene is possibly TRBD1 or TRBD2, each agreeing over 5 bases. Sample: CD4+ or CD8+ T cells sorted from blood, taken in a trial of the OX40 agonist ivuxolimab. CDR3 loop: CASTRLGVTDTQYF. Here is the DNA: TGTGCCAGCACCAGGTTGGGGGTCACAGATACGCAGTATTTT.